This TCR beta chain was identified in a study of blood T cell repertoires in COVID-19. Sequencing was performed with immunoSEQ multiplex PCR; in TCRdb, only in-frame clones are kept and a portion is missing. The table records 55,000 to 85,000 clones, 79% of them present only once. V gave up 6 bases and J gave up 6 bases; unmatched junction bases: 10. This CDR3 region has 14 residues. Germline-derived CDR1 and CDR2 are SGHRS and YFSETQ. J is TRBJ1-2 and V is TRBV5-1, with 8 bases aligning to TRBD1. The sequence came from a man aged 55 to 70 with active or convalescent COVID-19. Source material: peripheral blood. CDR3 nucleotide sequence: TGCGCCAGCATGGAGACAGGGGTCATGGATGGCTACACCTTC. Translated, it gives CASMETGVMDGYTF.